Shown below are 18 T cell receptor beta chains from a single sample sequenced in a study of T cell responses to AZD1222 COVID-19 vaccine. Produced via immunoSEQ multiplex PCR; TCRdb's table is partial and in-frame only. Of about 180,000 clones in the sample, around 88% were seen once. This specimen consisted of peripheral blood, obtained 28 days after the second AZD1222 dose. Every receptor here comes from an adult who received the AZD1222 COVID-19 vaccine.

This chain links TRBV27 with TRBJ1-3, with 7 nucleotides matching TRBD1. Trimming cost V 4 bases and J 2 bases; bases outside gene matches: 2. Germline assignment: CDR1 MNHEY and CDR2 SMNVEV (reference sequence). CDR3 length equals 14 residues. In DNA form, the CDR3 reads TGTGCCAGCAGTTCGACAGGGACTGGAAACACCATATATTTT. It encodes CASSSTGTGNTIYF.

Only a few counts were recorded for this clone. V gene TRBV2 combines with J gene TRBJ1-1; no definite D call. The length of the CDR3 is 15 residues. Germline CDR1 is SNHLY and CDR2 is FYNNEI. V lost 0 bases and J lost 4, with 12 bases in between. CDR3 sequence reads: CASSEALQVGTEAFF. The CDR3 DNA reads TGTGCCAGCAGTGAAGCGCTTCAGGTGGGCACTGAAGCTTTCTTT. The full variable domain, completed using reference TRBV2 and TRBJ1-1, is EPEVTQTPSHQVTQMGQEVILRCVPISNHLYFYWYRQILGQKVEFLVSFYNNEISEKSEIFDDQFSVERPDGSNFTLKIRSTKLEDSAMYFCASSEALQVGTEAFFGQGTRLTVV.

The V and J genes are TRBV30 and TRBJ1-5, with 8 nucleotides matching TRBD1. Losses at the gene ends were 3 bases for V and 4 bases for J; bases not matched to a gene: 11. Germline CDR1 and CDR2: GTSNPN and SVGIG (reference sequence). This CDR3 contains 16 residues. CDR3 nucleotides: TGTGCCTGGAGCCCTATAGGACAGGGCTGGAATCAGCCCCAGCATTTT. Protein product: CAWSPIGQGWNQPQHF. Together with reference TRBV30 and TRBJ1-5, the CDR3 gives the full variable domain: SQTIHQWPATLVQPVGSPLSLECTVEGTSNPNLYWYRQAAGRGLQLLFYSVGIGQISSEVPQNLSASRPQDRQFILSSKKLLLSDSGFYLCAWSPIGQGWNQPQHFGDGTRLSIL.

The chain uses TRBV29-1 and TRBJ2-7; no reliable D call. V shed 4 bases and J shed 2 bases, with 9 bases lying between them. CDR1 is SQVTM and CDR2 is ANQGSEA in the germline V gene. This CDR3 contains 12 residues. The DNA for the CDR3 is TGCAGCGTTGGTCCAGGAGCCTACGAGCAGTACTTC. This codes for CSVGPGAYEQYF.

The chain links TRBV5-1 to TRBJ1-1; the match to TRBD1 covers 7 bases. This CDR3 has 15 amino acids. Germline assignment: CDR1 SGHRS and CDR2 YFSETQ. V shed 2 bases, J shed 5 bases, and the junction held 9 bases outside the gene matches. For the CDR3, the DNA is TGCGCCAGCAGCTTCTCGACAGGGTTGGAGACTGAAGCTTTCTTT. As protein: CASSFSTGLETEAFF.

The count of this clone is one. The J gene is TRBJ1-2, the V gene TRBV12-3 or TRBV12-4; 7 bases are a match to TRBD1. The CDR3 is 13 residues long. The trim removed 6 bases at V and 3 bases at J, leaving 4 bases unmatched. CDR3 sequence (DNA): TGTGCCAGCAGCACGGACAGGTACTATGGCTACACCTTC. Translation gives CASSTDRYYGYTF.

V and J are TRBV3-1 (or the pseudogene TRBV3-2) and TRBJ1-6, with D hard to call. This CDR3 contains 17 residues. The V gene's germline CDR1 is LGHDT and CDR2 YNNKEL (reference sequence). V lost 2 bases to trimming and J lost 2 bases, with 13 bases between them. CDR3 bases: TGTGCCAGCAGCCAAAACCCCGGGGTTCCCTATAATTCACCCCTCCACTTT. Translated, it gives CASSQNPGVPYNSPLHF.

This sequence joins TRBV6-5 and TRBJ2-5; D tentatively fits TRBD1 or TRBD2 (5 bases each). The CDR3 length is 14 residues. The ends were cut back, 6 bases at V and 3 bases at J, with 14 bases in the middle. Germline CDR1 is MNHEY and CDR2 is SVGAGI. The CDR3 here is CASRQQLGEETQYF. DNA of the CDR3: TGTGCCAGCAGACAACAGCTGGGGGAAGAGACCCAGTACTTC.

The V call is TRBV28, the J call TRBJ1-4; D uncertain. Trimming shortened V by 10 bases and J by 4 bases, and 16 bases separated the two germline ends. Germline assignment: CDR1 MDHEN and CDR2 SYDVKM. The length of the CDR3 is 14 residues. The CDR3 bases are TGTGCCACCTTGGACCTCAAGTATAATGAAAAACTGTTTTTT. Translating gives CATLDLKYNEKLFF. The whole variable domain, remainder taken from reference TRBV28 and TRBJ1-4, is DVKVTQSSRYLVKRTGEKVFLECVQDMDHENMFWYRQDPGLGLRLIYFSYDVKMKEKGDIPEGYSVSREKKERFSLILESASTNQTSMYLCATLDLKYNEKLFFGSGTQLSVL.

The chain carries TRBV12-3 or TRBV12-4 and TRBJ1-5; D unresolved. The CDR3 is 12 residues long. The V and J ends lost 6 bases and 5 bases respectively, with 8 bases between them. The CDR3 region is CASSSTDQPQHF. The DNA for the CDR3 is TGTGCCAGCAGCTCTACAGATCAGCCCCAGCATTTT.

This clone has a handful of counts. The chain combines TRBV5-6 with TRBJ1-1; D not certain. Germline assignment: CDR1 SGHDT and CDR2 YYEEEE. This CDR3 is 12 amino acids long. V lost 1 base and J 3 bases, leaving 4 bases between the germline ends. The DNA for the CDR3 is TGTGCCAGCAGCTTGATCTACACTGAAGCTTTCTTT. Translating gives CASSLIYTEAFF.

The rearrangement uses TRBV6-1 and TRBJ1-5; 10 bases agree with TRBD1. Germline V gene data show CDR1 as MNHNS and CDR2 as SASEGT. This CDR3 is 19 amino acids long. V was pared by 2 bases and J by 5 bases, with 15 bases of the junction left unmatched. CDR3 region: CASSEFPRDDRGPDQPQHF. As DNA, the CDR3 is TGTGCCAGCAGTGAATTCCCCCGAGATGACAGGGGGCCCGATCAGCCCCAGCATTTT.

This rearrangement joins TRBV5-1 to TRBJ2-3; the match to TRBD1 covers 9 bases. J lost 1 base, V lost 0 bases, and 12 bases had no gene match. The CDR3 runs 19 residues. Looked up from germline, CDR1 is SGHRS and CDR2 is YFSETQ. The CDR3 reads CASSLGGQGMVSGTDTQYF. In nucleotides, the CDR3 is TGCGCCAGCAGCTTGGGGGGACAGGGTATGGTCTCGGGCACAGATACGCAGTATTTT.

V gene TRBV10-2 combines with J gene TRBJ2-1; 9 bases fit TRBD1. CDR3 length equals 13 residues. Per the germline V gene, CDR1 is WSHSY and CDR2 is SAAADI. The J segment lost 4 bases and the V segment lost 7 bases, leaving 2 bases of the junction unmatched. The CDR3 DNA sequence: TGCGCCAGCAACGGACAGGGGTACAATGAGCAGTTCTTC. Protein sequence: CASNGQGYNEQFF.

The J gene is TRBJ1-6, the V gene TRBV7-9, with a tentative D call TRBD1 (5 bases). CDR1 SEHNR and CDR2 FQNEAQ come from the germline V gene (reference sequence). This CDR3 comprises 13 residues. V shed 1 base and J shed 8 bases, with 6 bases lying between them. Written as DNA, the CDR3 is TGTGCCAGCAGCTTAGGGGGCGATTCACCCCTCCACTTT. Translation: CASSLGGDSPLHF.

J is TRBJ2-1 and V is TRBV6-4; 12 bases align to TRBD2. The CDR3 spans 15 residues. V lost 4 bases and J lost 8; bases outside the gene matches: 6. Looked up from germline, CDR1 is MRHNA and CDR2 is SNTAGT. The chain's CDR3 is CASSVLAGGRDEQFF. As DNA, the CDR3 is TGTGCCAGCAGTGTACTAGCGGGGGGTAGGGATGAGCAGTTCTTC.

The chain combines TRBV6-5 with TRBJ1-6; D unclear. V shed 2 bases and J shed 8 bases, with 7 bases lying between them. The CDR3 totals 13 residues. The germline V gene encodes CDR1 MNHEY and CDR2 SVGAGI. The CDR3 spells CASSYTNDSPLHF. In DNA, the CDR3 is TGTGCCAGCAGTTACACCAACGATTCACCCCTCCACTTT.

The rearrangement joins TRBV5-1 to TRBJ1-6; possible D gene TRBD1, 5 bases. The CDR3 is made up of 17 amino acids. V lost 1 base to trimming and J lost 3 bases, with 14 bases between them. Germline CDR1 and CDR2: SGHRS and YFSETQ. The DNA of the CDR3 is TGCGCCAGCAGCTTGTTTCCCTCAGACAGCTATAATTCACCCCTCCACTTT. Translation gives CASSLFPSDSYNSPLHF. The variable domain in full, completed from reference TRBV5-1 and TRBJ1-6, reads KAGVTQTPRYLIKTRGQQVTLSCSPISGHRSVSWYQQTPGQGLQFLFEYFSETQRNKGNFPGRFSGRQFSNSRSEMNVSTLELGDSALYLCASSLFPSDSYNSPLHFGNGTRLTVT.